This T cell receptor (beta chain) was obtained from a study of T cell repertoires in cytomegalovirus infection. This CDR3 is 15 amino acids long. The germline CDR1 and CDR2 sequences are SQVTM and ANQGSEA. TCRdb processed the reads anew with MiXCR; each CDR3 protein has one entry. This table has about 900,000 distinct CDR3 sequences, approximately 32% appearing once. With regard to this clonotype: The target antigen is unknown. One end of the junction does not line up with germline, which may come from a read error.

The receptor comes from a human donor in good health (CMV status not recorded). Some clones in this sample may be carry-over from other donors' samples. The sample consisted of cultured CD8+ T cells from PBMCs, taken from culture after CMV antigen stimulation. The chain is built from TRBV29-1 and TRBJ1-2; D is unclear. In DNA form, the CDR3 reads TGCAGCGTTGAAGAGCTCTTCCTTTTTGGCTATGGCTACGCCTTC. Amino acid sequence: CSVEELFLFGYGYAF.